Shown below are 8 T cell receptor beta chains from a single sample sequenced in a study of CD8 T cells in Susac syndrome. Random hexamers served to reverse transcribe about 0.45 to 1 ug RNA. TCRdb independently ran MiXCR on the immunoSEQ multiplex PCR reads; one entry per CDR3 protein. The sample shows tens of thousands of distinct CDR3 sequences, around 96% of them seen only once. Sequencing used CD8+ T cells from PBMCs. All receptors derive from a human donor with Susac syndrome.

The V call is TRBV30, the J call TRBJ1-2; the match to TRBD1 covers 9 bases. V trimming: 3 bases; J trimming: 3 bases; junction bases outside the gene matches: 11. Germline CDR1 GTSNPN, CDR2 SVGIG (reference sequence). This CDR3 region has 16 residues. The chain's CDR3 is CAWRRARTGADYGYTF. The CDR3 DNA is TGTGCCTGGAGGAGGGCGAGGACAGGGGCGGACTATGGCTACACCTTC. The complete variable domain, with remaining parts taken from reference TRBV30 and TRBJ1-2, reads SQTIHQWPATLVQPVGSPLSLECTVEGTSNPNLYWYRQAAGRGLQLLFYSVGIGQISSEVPQNLSASRPQDRQFILSSKKLLLSDSGFYLCAWRRARTGADYGYTFGSGTRLTVV.

The chain carries TRBV20-1 and TRBJ2-7; 7 bases match TRBD1. Germline V gene data show CDR1 as DFQATT and CDR2 as SNEGSKA (reference sequence). The CDR3 consists of 14 residues. The ends lost 4 bases at V and 3 bases at J; junction bases unmatched: 9. CDR3 region: CSATRTGPNYEQYF. The CDR3 DNA is TGCAGTGCTACGCGGACAGGTCCTAACTACGAGCAGTACTTC.

The V and J genes are TRBV25-1 and TRBJ2-1; D is possibly TRBD2 (7 bases). Germline V lookup: CDR1 MGHDK, CDR2 SYGVNS. V was clipped by 8 bases and J by 9 bases, with 20 bases between them. There are 14 residues in the CDR3. The CDR3 sequence: CASLSQGTKGEQFF. The CDR3 nucleotides are TGTGCCAGCCTATCCCAGGGGACTAAGGGTGAGCAGTTCTTC. Looking up the rest from reference TRBV25-1 and TRBJ2-1 gives the full variable domain: EADIYQTPRYLVIGTGKKITLECSQTMGHDKMYWYQQDPGMELHLIHYSYGVNSTEKGDLSSESTVSRIRTEHFPLTLESARPSHTSQYLCASLSQGTKGEQFFGPGTRLTVL.

The rearrangement joins TRBV7-9 to TRBJ1-2, with 8 bases that match TRBD1. Looked up from germline, CDR1 is SEHNR and CDR2 is FQNEAQ (reference sequence). Losses at the gene ends were 5 bases for V and 1 base for J; bases not matched to a gene: 6. CDR3 size: 15 residues. This CDR3 reads CASSPTGGLNYGYTF. In nucleotides, the CDR3 is TGTGCCAGCAGCCCAACAGGGGGACTTAACTATGGCTACACCTTC. Combining the CDR3 with reference TRBV7-9 and TRBJ1-2 gives the whole variable domain DTGVSQNPRHKITKRGQNVTFRCDPISEHNRLYWYRQTLGQGPEFLTYFQNEAQLEKSRLLSDRFSAERPKGSFSTLEIQRTEQGDSAMYLCASSPTGGLNYGYTFGSGTRLTVV.

The V call is TRBV6-5, the J call TRBJ2-5, with D perhaps TRBD1 or TRBD2 (5 bases each). V lost 6 bases to trimming and J lost 5 bases, with 19 bases between them. CDR1 MNHEY and CDR2 SVGAGI come from the germline V gene. CDR3 length: 15 residues. CDR3 residues: CASSPGATPGETQYF. The CDR3 DNA is TGTGCCAGCAGCCCCGGGGCCACACCGGGGGAGACCCAGTACTTC.

In its sample, this clonotype was seen once. This sequence joins TRBV6-6 and TRBJ1-2, with 7 positions matching TRBD1. The germline gives CDR1 MNHNY, CDR2 SVGAGI (reference sequence). CDR3 length equals 14 residues. The trim removed 5 bases at V and 0 bases at J, leaving 3 bases unmatched. The CDR3 sequence: CASSPGTANYGYTF. For the CDR3, the DNA is TGTGCCAGCAGTCCTGGGACAGCTAACTATGGCTACACCTTC.

The genes are TRBV29-1 and TRBJ1-1; D uncertain. CDR1 is SQVTM and CDR2 is ANQGSEA in the germline V gene. The length of the CDR3 is 12 residues. The V end was cut by 7 bases, the J end by 1 base, with 10 bases between. The CDR3 DNA reads TGCAGCGCCCACAGAGCGAACACTGAAGCTTTCTTT. It is translated as CSAHRANTEAFF.

V gene TRBV20-1 combines with J gene TRBJ2-3; 9 bases line up with TRBD2. Germline V gene lookup returns CDR1 DFQATT and CDR2 SNEGSKA (reference sequence). CDR3 length: 15 amino acids. Trimming took 1 base from V and 2 from J; bases not matched to a gene: 4. CDR3 sequence: CSARGASGNTDTQYF. As DNA, the CDR3 is TGCAGTGCTAGAGGGGCTAGCGGGAACACAGATACGCAGTATTTT.